The clone carrying this TCR beta chain was seen only once. Per the authors' pipeline: Reference gene primer amplification yielded estimated nucleated cell counts. Sequencing was performed with immunoSEQ multiplex PCR; in TCRdb, only in-frame clones are kept and a portion is missing. The D gene and trimming were derived from the DNA, and the V and J assignments and clone size from that table. Among 250,000 to 350,000 clones, about nine tenths were seen once, and the ten largest hold about 11%. The data derive from a study of blood T cell repertoires in COVID-19. Study as a whole: The samples span acute and convalescent COVID-19 from the United States, Italy and Spain. Sources were T cells, B-cell-depleted T cells, or PBMCs; the material itself was cDNA or gDNA.

During active infection, Seattle patients enrolled and were then monitored through disease. This CDR3 has 14 residues. Germline V gene lookup returns CDR1 SGHRS and CDR2 YFSETQ. V shed 4 bases and J shed 4 bases, with 15 bases lying between them. The rearrangement joins TRBV5-1 to TRBJ2-7, with a weak D call TRBD2 (6 bases). This clonotype was sampled from a woman aged 25 to 39 with COVID-19, enrolled during active disease. The source material was peripheral blood. CDR3 region: CASSPDGGGYEQYF. In DNA form, the CDR3 reads TGCGCCAGCAGCCCGGACGGGGGTGGGTACGAGCAGTACTTC.